Shown below are 25 T cell receptor beta chains from a single sample sequenced in a study of chronic HIV infection and antiretroviral therapy. TCRdb ran MiXCR on the 5' RACE reads and lists one entry per CDR3 protein. The sample has just over 30,000 distinct CDR3 sequences; more than 7.5% are singletons. What was sequenced was peripheral blood. The receptors here all came from an adult who had HIV and had not received antiretroviral therapy, or was an uninfected healthy control (not recorded which).

There are a few counts of this clonotype. The V call is TRBV29-1, the J call TRBJ2-7; D uncertain. Germline CDR1 SQVTM, CDR2 ANQGSEA. Trimming left V 2 bases short and J 0 bases short, with 8 bases between. The CDR3 runs 13 residues. CDR3 DNA: TGCAGCGTTGAAATCAGAACCTCCTACGAGCAGTACTTC. Amino acids: CSVEIRTSYEQYF.

The chain carries TRBV20-1 and TRBJ1-1, with 9 bases aligning to TRBD1. V lost 2 bases and J lost 5; bases outside the gene matches: 21. The CDR3 is made up of 19 amino acids. Germline CDR1 DFQATT, CDR2 SNEGSKA (reference sequence). As DNA, the CDR3 is TGCAGTGCTAGAAACCGCGACTCAAGGGACAGGGTGGAGTGGACTGAAGCTTTCTTT. This encodes CSARNRDSRDRVEWTEAFF.

This clonotype has a handful of counts. The chain uses TRBV4-1 and TRBJ2-5, with D perhaps matching TRBD1 (5 bases). The V end lost 0 bases, the J end lost 2 bases, and 7 bases lay between the germline ends. CDR3 length: 14 amino acids. Germline CDR1 MGHRA, CDR2 YSYEKL. The CDR3: CASSQEPGQETQYF. The CDR3 DNA follows: TGCGCCAGCAGCCAAGAGCCAGGGCAAGAGACCCAGTACTTC.

The chain joins TRBV10-3 to TRBJ2-3; TRBD2 aligns across 12 bases. Germline assignment: CDR1 ENHRY and CDR2 SYGVKD. Losses at the gene ends were 6 bases for V and 1 base for J; bases not matched to a gene: 5. This CDR3 has 16 amino acids. The CDR3 coding sequence is TGTGCCATCAGGACTAGCGGGAGAACTGGCACAGATACGCAGTATTTT. This sequence encodes CAIRTSGRTGTDTQYF.

This clonotype has ten or more counts. The CDR3 DNA reads as TGCAGTGCTAGGGCCCCGCGGACAGATACGCAGTATTTT. This translates into CSARAPRTDTQYF. The J gene is TRBJ2-3, the V gene TRBV20-1; no definite D call. This CDR3 spans 13 amino acids. V lost 3 bases to trimming and J lost 3 bases, with 10 bases between them. Germline assignment: CDR1 DFQATT and CDR2 SNEGSKA (reference sequence).

This clonotype was seen ten or more times. This chain joins TRBV30 and TRBJ1-1; no firm D call. The germline V gene has CDR1 GTSNPN and CDR2 SVGIG (reference sequence). Trimming removed 5 bases at V and 9 bases at J, with 13 bases between. The CDR3 has 11 amino acids. The CDR3: CAWGYGRQAFF. CDR3 coding DNA: TGTGCCTGGGGATACGGTAGACAAGCTTTCTTT.

The chain joins TRBV6-6 to TRBJ1-2; no reliable D call. Trimming removed 3 bases from V and 4 bases from J, with 12 bases in between. This CDR3 has 14 residues. Germline V gene sequence: CDR1 MNHNY, CDR2 SVGAGI (reference sequence). The CDR3 nucleotides are TGTGCCAGCAGTTATCGACCAGACACCTATGGCTACACCTTC. Translated, it gives CASSYRPDTYGYTF.

The chain carries TRBV29-1 and TRBJ1-3, with D hard to call. Germline V lookup: CDR1 SQVTM, CDR2 ANQGSEA. The CDR3 is made up of 11 amino acids. The V gene lost 5 bases and the J gene lost 8 bases, with 10 bases spanning the gap. This chain's CDR3 is CSVSLGDTIYF. CDR3 bases: TGCAGCGTTTCTCTAGGAGACACCATATATTTT.

This clonotype came up many times. The gene calls are TRBV20-1 and TRBJ2-2; a weak D match, TRBD2 (6 bases). The CDR3 runs 14 residues. The germline V and J ends were trimmed by 3 bases and 4 bases, with 12 bases remaining between them. Germline V gene data show CDR1 as DFQATT and CDR2 as SNEGSKA (reference sequence). The CDR3 spells CSARQGAGTGELFF. DNA for the CDR3: TGCAGTGCTAGGCAGGGAGCGGGCACCGGGGAGCTGTTTTTT.

This clonotype has a count of ten or more. The CDR3 sequence is CASSAGQAKNIQYF. The CDR3 DNA follows: TGTGCCAGCAGCGCGGGACAGGCCAAAAACATTCAGTACTTC. The chain couples TRBV9 to TRBJ2-4; the match to TRBD1 covers 7 bases. CDR1 is SGDLS, CDR2 YYNGEE, per germline. J lost 1 base, V lost 3 bases, and 1 base had no gene match. This CDR3 has 14 residues.

A single count supports this clonotype. The J gene is TRBJ1-5, the V gene TRBV6-6; tentative D call: TRBD1 (5 bases). The ends were cut back, 6 bases at V and 5 bases at J, with 8 bases in the middle. This CDR3 has 12 amino acids. Germline V gene sequence: CDR1 MNHNY, CDR2 SVGAGI (reference sequence). The CDR3 loop reads CASREGDQPQHF. The CDR3 nucleotides are TGTGCCAGCAGGGAAGGGGATCAGCCCCAGCATTTT.

The gene calls are TRBV28 and TRBJ1-6, with D possibly matching TRBD1 (5 bases). This CDR3 is 16 amino acids long. Germline V lookup: CDR1 MDHEN, CDR2 SYDVKM. V lost 4 bases and J lost 2, with 12 bases in between. The CDR3, as DNA: TGTGCCAGCAGTTCCTCCGGGGCAACCTATAATTCACCCCTCCACTTT. This gives the protein CASSSSGATYNSPLHF.

The chain has TRBV12-3 or TRBV12-4 and TRBJ1-5; 9 bases align to TRBD1. The length of the CDR3 is 17 residues. Trimming took 5 bases from V and 2 from J; bases not matched to a gene: 10. In DNA form, the CDR3 reads TGTGCCAGCAGTCCCCGGGACAGGGTTCGTGGCAATCAGCCCCAGCATTTT. Residues: CASSPRDRVRGNQPQHF.

V gene TRBV11-3 combines with J gene TRBJ2-5, with TRBD1 matching 9 bases. The CDR3 runs to 14 residues. V was clipped by 3 bases and J by 4 bases; unmatched bases: 3. The germline CDR1 and CDR2 sequences are SGHNT and YENEEA. The CDR3 spells CASSLGTGSETQYF. The CDR3 DNA reads as TGTGCCAGCAGCTTGGGGACAGGGTCAGAGACCCAGTACTTC.

By sample fraction, this clonotype is medium-sized (0.01 to 0.1%). The J gene is TRBJ2-3, the V gene TRBV6-4; D possibly matches TRBD1 or TRBD2 (5 bases each). Per the germline V gene, CDR1 is MRHNA and CDR2 is SNTAGT. Trimming removed 2 bases at V and 0 bases at J, with 9 bases between. The CDR3 loop spans 15 amino acids. CDR3 nucleotide sequence: TGTGCCAGCAGTGACGGGGGAGCTAGCACAGATACGCAGTATTTT. Translated: CASSDGGASTDTQYF.

This clonotype was picked up one time. The chain combines TRBV29-1 with TRBJ2-1, with 8 bases identical to TRBD2. The J segment lost 4 bases and the V segment lost 4 bases, leaving 12 bases of the junction unmatched. This CDR3 spans 16 amino acids. Germline CDR1 reads SQVTM; CDR2 reads ANQGSEA. The DNA for the CDR3 is TGCAGCGTTGTTTCTTTAGGTGGGACTAGGTACAATGAGCAGTTCTTC. It translates to CSVVSLGGTRYNEQFF.

J is TRBJ2-5 and V is TRBV7-2; D is unresolved. Germline V gene sequence: CDR1 SGHTA, CDR2 FQGNSA. Between the trimmed V and J ends, which lost 1 base and 3 bases, there was a span of 6 bases. This CDR3 contains 13 residues. CDR3 coding DNA: TGTGCCAGCAGCTTAGGGCCGGAAGAGACCCAGTACTTC. It specifies CASSLGPEETQYF.

This clonotype was picked up a small number of times. V gene TRBV27 combines with J gene TRBJ1-4; D uncertain. Germline V CDR1 and CDR2: MNHEY, SMNVEV (reference sequence). The CDR3 is 13 amino acids. Trimming left V 5 bases short and J 10 bases short, with 14 bases between. In DNA form, the CDR3 reads TGTGCCAGCAGTGCTAATATGGATGGAAAACTGTTTTTT. Its protein product is CASSANMDGKLFF. The variable domain in full, with the rest retrieved from reference TRBV27 and TRBJ1-4, is EAQVTQNPRYLITVTGKKLTVTCSQNMNHEYMSWYRQDPGLGLRQIYYSMNVEVTDKGDVPEGYKVSRKEKRNFPLILESPSPNQTSLYFCASSANMDGKLFFGSGTQLSVL.

This chain uses TRBV28 with TRBJ2-7; D is uncertain. Trimming cost V 3 bases and J 0 bases, with 15 bases left between them. The CDR3 is 16 amino acids. CDR1 is MDHEN, CDR2 SYDVKM, per germline. DNA for the CDR3: TGTGCCAGCAGTTTGGTGGTAATTCAAAGCTCCTACGAGCAGTACTTC. The encoded protein is CASSLVVIQSSYEQYF. Full variable domain (remainder filled in from reference TRBV28 and TRBJ2-7): DVKVTQSSRYLVKRTGEKVFLECVQDMDHENMFWYRQDPGLGLRLIYFSYDVKMKEKGDIPEGYSVSREKKERFSLILESASTNQTSMYLCASSLVVIQSSYEQYFGPGTRLTVT.

The V call is TRBV5-6, the J call TRBJ2-6; TRBD1 agrees at 7 bases. Unmatched junction bases numbered 7, after V lost 6 bases and J lost 4 bases. The CDR3 loop spans 15 amino acids. Germline-derived CDR1 and CDR2 are SGHDT and YYEEEE. The CDR3, as DNA: TGTGCCAGCAACGAGGGGGCGGTCGGGGCCAACGTCCTGACTTTC. Translation gives CASNEGAVGANVLTF.

In the case of this clonotype: This sequence may be a read error, since a much larger clone differs from it by one base. Since the CDR3 does not end with the conserved phenylalanine or tryptophan, this likely comes from a read error. The gene calls are TRBV7-6 and TRBJ2-3, with 7 nucleotides matching TRBD1. Germline CDR1 reads SGHVS; CDR2 reads FNYEAQ. CDR3 length equals 14 residues. Germline trimming cut 4 bases from V and 8 bases from J; bases unmatched to any gene: 9. For the CDR3, the DNA is TGTGCCAGCAGCTCCGGGACAGTCAGAGGTACGCAGTATTTA. Its protein product is CASSSGTVRGTQYL.

This rearrangement joins TRBV2 to TRBJ1-4; a weak D match, TRBD1 (5 bases). Germline V gene lookup returns CDR1 SNHLY and CDR2 FYNNEI. The CDR3 consists of 14 residues. Trimming cost V 5 bases and J 6 bases, with 13 bases left between them. CDR3 nucleotide sequence: TGTGCCAGCAGTATTCAGGGCGGTGATGAAAAACTGTTTTTT. This codes for CASSIQGGDEKLFF.

This clonotype was seen a handful of times. CDR3 residues: CASSQEDQSSYEQYF. CDR3 bases: TGTGCCAGCAGCCAAGAAGACCAATCCTCCTACGAGCAGTACTTC. This chain connects TRBV4-2 to TRBJ2-7, with no clear D. The CDR3 loop spans 15 amino acids. The germline V and J ends were trimmed by 0 bases and 0 bases, with 9 bases remaining between them. CDR1 and CDR2 (germline): LGHNA, YNFKEQ.

This clonotype was seen at least ten times. The chain is built from TRBV2 and TRBJ2-7, with D unclear. The CDR3 covers 13 residues. Germline CDR1 SNHLY, CDR2 FYNNEI. The V end was cut by 6 bases, the J end by 2 bases, with 11 bases between. CDR3 in amino acids: CASRPTDAYEQYF. The CDR3 nucleotides read TGTGCCAGCAGACCGACGGATGCCTACGAGCAGTACTTC.

V and J are TRBV10-2 and TRBJ1-6; weak D call: TRBD1 (6 bases). CDR1 WSHSY and CDR2 SAAADI come from the germline V gene. The CDR3 runs 13 residues. Deletions cut 6 bases from V and 9 bases from J, with 12 bases between. The CDR3 DNA sequence: TGCGCCAGCAGAGATACAGGGTTTTCACCCCTCCACTTT. It specifies CASRDTGFSPLHF.